This T cell receptor (beta chain) comes out of a study of shared clonotypes between healthy human individuals. Study results and caveats: A handful of donors shared about 5% of their naive CD4 clonotypes.

CD8 memory was a combination that joined CD45RO+ cells with CCR7-negative CD45RA+ TemRA cells. V shed 3 bases and J 0 bases; nucleotides not matched to a gene: 3. Germline V gene lookup returns CDR1 LNHDA and CDR2 SQIVND (reference sequence). This CDR3 is 16 amino acids long. Clones were read by immunoSEQ multiplex PCR, and TCRdb kept only the in-frame ones, dropping some. The sample lists 600,000 to 750,000 clones, less than 95% occurring once. Note on this clone: Its antigen is not known.

The specimen was memory CD8+ T cells from PBMCs. Documented subset: CD45RO+ cells pooled with CCR7-negative TemRA cells. The rearrangement joins TRBV19 to TRBJ2-1; 9 bases are shared with TRBD2. The receptor comes from a man aged 18 to 30 in good health. Some clones in this sample may be carry-over from other donors' samples. The chain's CDR3 is CASSILAGSSYNEQFF. The DNA for the CDR3 is TGTGCCAGTAGTATCCTAGCGGGATCCTCCTACAATGAGCAGTTCTTC.